The entry that follows covers one T cell receptor beta chain sequence. Antigen specificity is unknown. Expressed TCRB transcripts were sequenced, since all the RNA that had been isolated was reverse transcribed. Clones were sequenced by immunoSEQ multiplex PCR, and TCRdb holds only the in-frame ones, with some missing. The top ten hold approximately 0.02% of the sample, which has 350,000 to 400,000 clones, roughly 15% seen once. Roughly 100 mL of blood, on average, came from one heparinised draw per donor. This sample is part of a study of beta chain features in type 1 diabetes. Study-wide results and caveats: Moderate but significant shortening of TCRB CDR3s was recorded in all four CD4+ subsets from Type 1 diabetes patients.

This TCR derives from a woman younger than 35 in good health. The source material was naive CD4+ T cells from blood.

The CDR3 DNA is TGTGCCAGCAGTGTCCGACAGGTTTCAGATACGCAGTATTTT. It codes for CASSVRQVSDTQYF. This chain links TRBV6-5 with TRBJ2-3; D is perhaps TRBD1 (6 bases). V dropped 5 bases and J dropped 4 bases, with 13 bases sitting between them. From germline, CDR1 is MNHEY and CDR2 SVGAGI. CDR3 length equals 14 residues.